The 31 T cell receptor beta chains listed next were all sequenced from one sample in a study of blood T cell repertoires in COVID-19. Repertoires were generated with immunoSEQ multiplex PCR, while TCRdb's copy carries only in-frame clones and drops some. Among some 170,000 clones listed, approximately 87% were seen once. The sample taken for sequencing was peripheral blood. The receptor source for this set is a woman in her sixties or seventies with COVID-19, enrolled during active disease.

The chain employs TRBV20-1 and TRBJ2-5; 10 nucleotides agree with TRBD2. The CDR3 consists of 14 residues. Germline V gene data show CDR1 as DFQATT and CDR2 as SNEGSKA (reference sequence). V trimming: 3 bases; J trimming: 1 base; junction bases outside the gene matches: 2. CDR3 loop: CSASRTSGQETQYF. Written as DNA, the CDR3 is TGCAGTGCTAGTAGGACTAGCGGCCAAGAGACCCAGTACTTC.

A remark on this clone: Other DNA sequences from this sample encode an identical CDR3 as well. The V and J genes are TRBV7-9 and TRBJ2-5, with D possibly matching TRBD1 (6 bases). The V end was cut by 4 bases, the J end by 4 bases, with 10 bases between. The CDR3 sequence is 13 residues long. CDR1 and CDR2 (germline): SEHNR, FQNEAQ (reference sequence). CDR3 nucleotides: TGTGCCAGCAGCTGGGGACAAAGAGAGACCCAGTACTTC. Its protein is CASSWGQRETQYF.

This clone appeared once. J is TRBJ2-6 and V is TRBV9; D is perhaps TRBD1 (5 bases). The CDR3 sequence is 16 residues long. CDR1 and CDR2 (germline): SGDLS, YYNGEE. V was pared by 5 bases and J by 4 bases, with 16 bases between. The CDR3 DNA is TGTGCCAGCAGAGGGGCGCCCGGATCCGGGGCCAACGTCCTGACTTTC. Protein sequence: CASRGAPGSGANVLTF.

The V gene is TRBV11-2, the J gene TRBJ2-5, with D possibly matching TRBD1 (5 bases). The CDR3 extends over 15 amino acids. CDR1 and CDR2 (germline): SGHAT, FQNNGV. Deletions cut 6 bases from V and 1 base from J, with 15 bases between. The CDR3 sequence: CASSPPGGAQETQYF. CDR3 DNA sequence: TGTGCCAGCAGTCCCCCGGGTGGGGCCCAAGAGACCCAGTACTTC.

The chain carries TRBV6-5 and TRBJ1-3; 7 bases map to TRBD1. J was trimmed by 0 bases and V by 6 bases; bases with no gene match: 2. The CDR3 has 14 residues. Germline-derived CDR1 and CDR2 are MNHEY and SVGAGI. The CDR3 here is CASRGGTSGNTIYF. In nucleotides, the CDR3 is TGTGCCAGCAGAGGGGGCACCTCTGGAAACACCATATATTTT.

The gene calls are TRBV6-5 and TRBJ2-7; D is ambiguous. CDR1 is MNHEY and CDR2 is SVGAGI in the germline V gene. CDR3 length equals 12 residues. Between the trimmed V and J ends, which lost 2 bases and 6 bases, there was a span of 8 bases. CDR3 loop: CASSYGPTEQYF. Here the CDR3 DNA reads TGTGCCAGCAGTTACGGGCCTACCGAGCAGTACTTC.

This chain uses TRBV5-1 with TRBJ2-7, with TRBD2 identical over 11 bases. The V gene's germline CDR1 is SGHRS and CDR2 YFSETQ. V lost 4 bases and J lost 2; bases outside the gene matches: 8. The CDR3 has 16 amino acids. The CDR3 region is CASSLQLAGGTYEQYF. The CDR3, as DNA: TGCGCCAGCAGCCTTCAGCTAGCGGGAGGTACCTACGAGCAGTACTTC.

This clone has just a few counts. The chain carries TRBV7-9 and TRBJ2-7; D remains ambiguous. Per germline, CDR1 SEHNR and CDR2 FQNEAQ (reference sequence). The CDR3 is 13 residues long. V lost 3 bases and J 3 bases, leaving 9 bases between the germline ends. The CDR3 region is CASSLGSLYEQYF. CDR3 coding DNA: TGTGCCAGCAGCTTGGGCAGCCTCTACGAGCAGTACTTC.

V gene TRBV13 combines with J gene TRBJ2-6; 8 bases match TRBD1. V gave up 5 bases and J gave up 0 bases; unmatched junction bases: 3. Germline CDR1 is PRHDT and CDR2 is FYEKMQ (reference sequence). This CDR3 spans 16 amino acids. The CDR3 bases are TGTGCCAGCAGCGGACAGGGAAACTCTGGGGCCAACGTCCTGACTTTC. It translates to CASSGQGNSGANVLTF. The complete variable domain, with remaining parts taken from reference TRBV13 and TRBJ2-6, reads AAGVIQSPRHLIKEKRETATLKCYPIPRHDTVYWYQQGPGQDPQFLISFYEKMQSDKGSIPDRFSAQQFSDYHSELNMSSLELGDSALYFCASSGQGNSGANVLTFGAGSRLTVL.

This clone was recorded a few times. This chain uses TRBV19 with TRBJ1-5; D possibly corresponds to TRBD1 (5 bases). The CDR3 consists of 16 residues. Germline assignment: CDR1 LNHDA and CDR2 SQIVND (reference sequence). V dropped 3 bases and J dropped 3 bases, with 15 bases sitting between them. The CDR3 sequence is CASSMWTPRDNQPQHF. The CDR3 DNA reads TGTGCCAGTAGTATGTGGACCCCCAGGGACAATCAGCCCCAGCATTTT.

The chain couples TRBV18 to TRBJ1-6; D is possibly TRBD1 (6 bases). Per germline, CDR1 KGHSH and CDR2 LQKENI. The V gene lost 3 bases and the J gene lost 10 bases, with 10 bases spanning the gap. The CDR3 spans 13 residues. The CDR3 here is CASSPGAESPLHF. CDR3 coding DNA: TGTGCCAGCTCACCGGGGGCCGAGTCACCCCTCCACTTT.

The V and J genes are TRBV19 and TRBJ2-2, with TRBD2 identical over 13 bases. The CDR3 contains 16 residues. Germline trimming cut 5 bases from V and 4 bases from J; bases unmatched to any gene: 4. Germline CDR1 and CDR2: LNHDA and SQIVND (reference sequence). CDR3 protein: CASSHGTSGTTGELFF. The CDR3 nucleotides are TGTGCCAGTAGTCACGGGACTAGCGGGACCACCGGGGAGCTGTTTTTT.

The chain employs TRBV7-3 and TRBJ2-3; TRBD2 agrees at 10 bases. Germline V gene sequence: CDR1 SGHTA, CDR2 FQGTGA. The CDR3 totals 18 residues. V lost 2 bases to trimming and J lost 2 bases; unmatched junction nucleotides: 10. The CDR3 loop reads CASSLGPSSGSFTDTQYF. The DNA of the CDR3 is TGTGCCAGCAGCTTAGGCCCCTCTAGCGGGAGTTTCACAGATACGCAGTATTTT.

The chain combines TRBV5-1 with TRBJ2-7, with D maybe TRBD2 (5 bases). The germline V gene encodes CDR1 SGHRS and CDR2 YFSETQ. The CDR3 totals 14 residues. Between the trimmed V and J ends, which lost 2 bases and 5 bases, there was a span of 14 bases. The CDR3 here is CASSFPDGMDEQYF. The CDR3 nucleotides read TGCGCCAGCAGCTTTCCCGACGGGATGGACGAGCAGTACTTC.

This chain joins TRBV19 and TRBJ1-5; D gene uncertain. Per the germline V gene, CDR1 is LNHDA and CDR2 is SQIVND (reference sequence). The CDR3 sequence is 15 residues long. The V and J ends lost 0 bases and 7 bases respectively, with 13 bases between them. CDR3 in DNA: TGTGCCAGTAGTATAGATCCCCCAGGTCGGCAGCCCCAGCATTTT. Translated, it gives CASSIDPPGRQPQHF.

The chain recombines TRBV6-5 with TRBJ1-6; possibly TRBD1 for D (5 bases). This CDR3 spans 13 amino acids. V lost 6 bases to trimming and J lost 10 bases, with 13 bases between them. Germline loops: CDR1 MNHEY, CDR2 SVGAGI. The CDR3 bases are TGTGCCAGCAGGTCAGGGTTTGACTCACCCCTCCACTTT. Its protein product is CASRSGFDSPLHF.

The rearrangement links TRBV6-1 to TRBJ1-2; D perhaps matches TRBD1 (6 bases). CDR1 is MNHNS, CDR2 SASEGT, per germline. The CDR3 extends over 13 amino acids. CDR3 amino acids: CAGKGEWNYGYTF. CDR3 DNA sequence: TGTGCGGGGAAGGGGGAATGGAACTATGGCTACACCTTC.

This sequence joins TRBV10-3 and TRBJ2-3; D not resolved. The length of the CDR3 is 13 residues. Trimming removed 1 base from V and 6 bases from J, with 8 bases in between. From germline, CDR1 is ENHRY and CDR2 SYGVKD. CDR3 amino acids: CAISEYSGDTQYF. The DNA of the CDR3 is TGTGCCATCAGTGAGTATTCCGGGGATACGCAGTATTTT.

The rearrangement links TRBV7-3 to TRBJ2-5; 11 positions agree with TRBD2. The CDR3 has 15 residues. The ends lost 5 bases at V and 0 bases at J; junction bases unmatched: 2. Germline-derived CDR1 and CDR2 are SGHTA and FQGTGA. The CDR3 bases are TGTGCCAGCAGCCGGGGACTAGCGGACCAAGAGACCCAGTACTTC. Its protein product is CASSRGLADQETQYF.

Written as DNA, the CDR3 is TGCAGCGTTGTAATACAGGGTAGGGAAAAACTGTTTTTT. Translated: CSVVIQGREKLFF. This chain uses TRBV29-1 with TRBJ1-4, with a possible D match to TRBD1 (6 bases). Trimming pared 4 bases from V and 8 bases from J, leaving 14 bases between. The V gene's germline CDR1 is SQVTM and CDR2 ANQGSEA. The CDR3 sequence is 13 residues long.

The chain couples TRBV29-1 to TRBJ2-7, with 8 bases lining up with TRBD2. The CDR3 has 13 residues. Unmatched junction bases numbered 6, after V lost 5 bases and J lost 3 bases. CDR1 and CDR2 from the germline V gene are SQVTM and ANQGSEA. CDR3 protein: CSVIAGGVYEQYF. CDR3 bases: TGCAGCGTTATCGCGGGAGGTGTCTACGAGCAGTACTTC.

V gene TRBV10-3 combines with J gene TRBJ2-7; 8 bases fit TRBD2. Germline V gene lookup returns CDR1 ENHRY and CDR2 SYGVKD. V shed 4 bases, J shed 2 bases, and the junction held 7 bases outside the gene matches. The CDR3 contains 15 residues. DNA for the CDR3: TGTGCCATCAGTGGGAAGCGGGAGTCCACCTACGAGCAGTACTTC. This gives the protein CAISGKRESTYEQYF.

The V call is TRBV30, the J call TRBJ1-1; 7 nucleotides line up with TRBD1. CDR1 and CDR2 (germline): GTSNPN, SVGIG (reference sequence). V gave up 2 bases and J gave up 0 bases; unmatched junction bases: 12. This CDR3 region has 17 residues. The CDR3 nucleotides are TGTGCCTGGAGTAACCCCTGGACAGGCTACATGAACACTGAAGCTTTCTTT. This sequence encodes CAWSNPWTGYMNTEAFF.

V usage is TRBV11-3 and J usage is TRBJ2-7; D perhaps matches TRBD2 (5 bases). The CDR3 spans 14 residues. CDR1 is SGHNT and CDR2 is YENEEA in the germline V gene. Trimming pared 1 base from V and 4 bases from J, leaving 11 bases between. The CDR3 DNA reads TGTGCCAGCAGCTTAGGACTTCAGCGGTACGAGCAGTACTTC. Its translation is CASSLGLQRYEQYF.

This chain links TRBV11-3 with TRBJ2-5; 13 bases are shared with TRBD2. CDR3 size: 16 residues. The J segment lost 3 bases and the V segment lost 2 bases, leaving 3 bases of the junction unmatched. Germline CDR1 SGHNT, CDR2 YENEEA. CDR3: CASSLRTSGREETQYF. The CDR3 bases are TGTGCCAGCAGCTTAAGAACTAGCGGGAGGGAAGAGACCCAGTACTTC.

The V call is TRBV4-1, the J call TRBJ1-4; a possible D gene is TRBD1 (6 bases). In germline, CDR1 is MGHRA, CDR2 YSYEKL. V lost 6 bases, J lost 8 bases, and 16 bases lay in between. The CDR3 is 14 residues long. The CDR3 region has the DNA TGCGCCAGCAGACGCCCAGGGGAGAGGGAAAAACTGTTTTTT. Encoded protein: CASRRPGEREKLFF.

The J gene is TRBJ2-3, the V gene TRBV12-3 or TRBV12-4; no definite D call. The CDR3 is 13 residues long. Trimming took off 1 base at V and 3 bases at J, with 5 bases between the two ends. CDR3 sequence (DNA): TGTGCCAGCAGTTTAGACCGGACAGATACGCAGTATTTT. Residues: CASSLDRTDTQYF.

The CDR3 reads CASSIQQGYEQYF. CDR3 coding DNA: TGTGCCAGCAGCATACAACAGGGATACGAGCAGTACTTC. The chain links TRBV13 to TRBJ2-7; tentative D call: TRBD1 (6 bases). The germline V gene encodes CDR1 PRHDT and CDR2 FYEKMQ (reference sequence). This CDR3 contains 13 residues. Trimming removed 5 bases from V and 4 bases from J, with 12 bases in between.

The chain couples TRBV27 to TRBJ1-2; TRBD1 might be the D (6 bases). Trimming removed 2 bases at V and 7 bases at J, with 11 bases between. The CDR3 is 13 residues long. Germline V gene data show CDR1 as MNHEY and CDR2 as SMNVEV (reference sequence). CDR3 sequence: CASSLVTGSGYTF. The DNA of the CDR3 is TGTGCCAGCAGTTTAGTAACAGGGTCTGGCTACACCTTC.

This clone was seen only once. The chain is built from TRBV5-1 and TRBJ2-2; 7 bases align to TRBD2. The CDR3 extends over 15 amino acids. V lost 3 bases, J lost 4 bases, and 6 bases stayed unmatched. Germline V gene data show CDR1 as SGHRS and CDR2 as YFSETQ. The CDR3 sequence: CASSSTGGGTGELFF. For the CDR3, the DNA is TGCGCCAGCAGCTCGACGGGGGGAGGCACCGGGGAGCTGTTTTTT.

V and J are TRBV7-9 and TRBJ1-1; 7 bases align to TRBD1. The CDR3 has 13 residues. With 3 bases clipped from V and 10 bases from J, the junction kept 8 bases outside the gene matches. Germline loops: CDR1 SEHNR, CDR2 FQNEAQ (reference sequence). CDR3 sequence (DNA): TGTGCCAGCAGCTTTGGACAGGTGGGGCTAGCTTTCTTT. Residues: CASSFGQVGLAFF.